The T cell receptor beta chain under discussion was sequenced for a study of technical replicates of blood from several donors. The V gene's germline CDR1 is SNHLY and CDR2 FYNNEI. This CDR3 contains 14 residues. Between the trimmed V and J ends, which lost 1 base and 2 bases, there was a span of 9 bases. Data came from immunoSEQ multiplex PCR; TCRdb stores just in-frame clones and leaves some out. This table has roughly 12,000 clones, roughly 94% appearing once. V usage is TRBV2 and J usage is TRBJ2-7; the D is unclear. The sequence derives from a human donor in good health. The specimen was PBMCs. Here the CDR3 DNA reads TGTGCCAGCAGTGAAGGAACTATCCCCTACGAGCAGTACTTC. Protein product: CASSEGTIPYEQYF.